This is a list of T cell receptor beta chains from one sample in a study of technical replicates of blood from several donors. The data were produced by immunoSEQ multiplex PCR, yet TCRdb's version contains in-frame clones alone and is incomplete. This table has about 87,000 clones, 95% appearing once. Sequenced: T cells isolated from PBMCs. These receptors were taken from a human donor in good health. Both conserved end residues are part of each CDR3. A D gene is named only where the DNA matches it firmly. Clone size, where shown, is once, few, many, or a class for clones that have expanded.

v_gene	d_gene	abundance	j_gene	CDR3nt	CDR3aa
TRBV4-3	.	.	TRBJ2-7	TGCGCCAGCAGCCCGTCCCTGGAGGTAACAACCTACGAGCAGTACTTC	CASSPSLEVTTYEQYF
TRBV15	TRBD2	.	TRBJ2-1	TGTGCCACCAGGCCGACTAGCGGGAGAACGGGGAATGAGCAGTTCTTC	CATRPTSGRTGNEQFF
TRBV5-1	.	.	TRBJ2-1	TGCGCCAGCAGCCAGGCTCCTCTTAATGAGCAGTTCTTC	CASSQAPLNEQFF
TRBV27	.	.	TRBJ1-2	TGTGCCAGCAGTGGCCGGGACTACTATGGCTACACCTTC	CASSGRDYYGYTF
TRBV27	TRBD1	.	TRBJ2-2	TGTGCCAGCAGCTACAGGGGTCCCGGGGAGCTGTTTTTT	CASSYRGPGELFF
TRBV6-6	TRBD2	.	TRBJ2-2	TGTGCCAGCAGTTACTCGGGGCGGGAGGGCGGGGAGCTGTTTTTT	CASSYSGREGGELFF
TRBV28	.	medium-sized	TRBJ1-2	TGTGCCAGCAGTTACCCAGAGGGTAACTATGGCTACACCTTC	CASSYPEGNYGYTF
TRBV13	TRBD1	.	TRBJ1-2	TGTGCCAGCAGGCAGGGACAGGGAGTGAGTGGCTACACCTTC	CASRQGQGVSGYTF
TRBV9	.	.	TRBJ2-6	TGTGCCAGCAGCGTGGGGGCGGCTGGGGCCAACGTCCTGACTTTC	CASSVGAAGANVLTF
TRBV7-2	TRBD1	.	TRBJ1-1	TGTGCCAGCAGCACAAACCCAGGGGGCGCGGGGAGTTCCACTGAAGCTTTCTTT	CASSTNPGGAGSSTEAFF